This T cell receptor (beta chain) was sequenced in a study of response to subunit inactivated influenza vaccine (dated by TCRdb to 2016 to 2019). For the study in its entirety: To follow how T cells responded to a trivalent subunit inactivated influenza vaccine, the researchers relied on deep quantitative profiling of the T cell receptor repertoire. Study-level results and caveats: The authors proposed that each seasonal influenza vaccination may bring in only a limited number of new T cells.

This clonotype has ten or more counts. It lacks a known antigen. Base qualities are not at hand, and no much larger clone is one base apart. Library preparation used RT-PCR. The reads were generated on an Illumina HiSeq 2500. TCRdb reprocessing: public reads trimmed at Q25 with fastp, clones called with MiXCR, in-frame beta chains kept. Merged by CDR3 protein, the rows form single entries marked with the most common genes and DNA. Across this sample there are about half a million distinct CDR3 sequences, with 25% seen only once. Of the sample, 1.5% to 2% is held by the ten largest clones. Based on the germline V gene, the CDR1 and CDR2 sequences are LGHNA and YSLEER. The CDR3 runs 13 amino acids, cysteine and phenylalanine included. Of the read, only the CDR3 DNA is kept; its 39 bases are in frame from base 1. The trim is 5 bases for V and 0 bases for J, with a gap of 6 bases between the germline ends.

This material consisted of CD4+ T cells sorted from PBMCs, taken 5 days after vaccination. The sequence was collected from a man aged 50-59 years who received an inactivated influenza vaccine. Donor details come from another sample of the same person, matched by shared clones. The V and J segments used are TRBV4-3 and TRBJ2-3, with the D gene uncertain. The CDR3 sequence is CASSEYSTDTQYF. DNA sequence: TGCGCCAGCAGCGAATACAGCACAGATACGCAGTATTTT.